This entry is about one TCR beta chain. This clonotype was observed a handful of times. There is no known antigen for this receptor. No clone much larger than this one lies a single base away; base qualities are absent. After removal of 7 bases from V and 4 bases from J, the junction retains 8 bases not matched to a gene. The CDR3 holds 14 amino acids from the cysteine to the phenylalanine. The retained sequence is limited to the CDR3, 42 bases, with the frame set at the first base. CDR1 and CDR2, per the germline V gene (reference sequence), are SEHNR and FQNEAQ. The data are from a study of identical twins (dated by TCRdb to the mid-2010s). At the level of the whole study: To test whether fetal clonotypes persist, this study deep-sequenced TCR alpha and beta repertoires from monozygotic twins, from unrelated adults of various ages, and from cord blood. Replicate twin experiments were performed at different times using different library preparation protocols to rule out contamination.

Every donor was a healthy Caucasian. Three pairs of female monozygotic twins, all aged roughly 18 to 29 years, made up the twin cohort. Peripheral blood mononuclear cells were the source from which RNA for the TCR libraries was isolated. The library was obtained by 5' RACE. The sequencer was an Illumina HiSeq 2000. A universal primer binding site was introduced by template switching, and a unique molecular identifier was present in the final cDNA, enabling accurate counting of TCR cDNA molecules. Specific primers in the conserved constant-segment region were used to synthesize first-strand cDNA for the TCR alpha and beta chains. To control for contamination, each cDNA library was double barcoded with a SMART-Mk sample barcode plus Illumina barcodes. TruSeq adapter sequences, together with Illumina sample barcodes, were added in two successive PCR steps. Sequencing of the TCR alpha and beta cDNA libraries was done on the Illumina HiSeq platform using custom primers. Per the authors' processing: MiGEC was used to process raw reads and extract unique molecular identifiers, and MiXCR was used to find CDR3 positions. For each individual, recombination models were inferred using an EM algorithm with the repgenHMM and IGoR tools. Shared clonotypes were analyzed with the tcR package in R, and sharing was normalized by the product of cloneset sizes. To study raw recombination without the effects of thymic and clonal selection, out-of-frame nonproductive sequences were analyzed. Using fastp trimming at Q25 and MiXCR clonotype assembly, TCRdb reanalyzed the public sequencing data and kept in-frame beta chains. Under each unique CDR3 protein, matching rows form one entry showing the most common genes and DNA. The V and J calls shown here were made by TCRdb, not taken from the authors' results. This sample is represented by around 960,000 distinct CDR3 sequences; around 12% of them were singletons. The top ten hold about 1.5% of the sample.

Paper-wide results and their limitations: Because the same donors could not be followed over many years, conclusions were based on cross-sectional statistical analysis. Fewer insertions were carried by abundant cord blood beta clonotypes; a weaker similar trend was observed in young adult naive repertoires, while no such trend was observed in memory repertoires. Out-of-frame TCR alpha sharing in monozygotic twins was systematically underestimated by recombination models, whereas sharing between unrelated individuals was in agreement with the recombination models. Invariant T cells such as MAIT and iNKT could partly confound zero-insertion analyses, though diverse VJ usage argued against this for most clonotypes. A weaker excess of twin sharing was found in beta out-of-frame sequences because the signal-to-noise ratio was lowered by fewer shared sequences. Compared with coincidental sharing between unrelated individuals, out-of-frame TCR alpha sequences shared between twins had an excess of sequences with low generation probability.

These data are also associated with another study on yellow fever vaccine responses in identical twins. The second publication reports: The authors reported that the T cell response to vaccination in identical twins appeared partly convergent and partly personalized. In identical twins, the study followed T cell clones that responded to the vaccine with precision.

The receptor chain draws on TRBV7-9 and TRBJ1-1, and TRBD1 matches 8 of the central bases. Sequences were obtained from PBMCs. This clonotype was obtained from a young woman in good health. The CDR3 here reads CASTRQGARTEAFF. The nucleotide sequence reads TGTGCCAGCACCAGGCAGGGGGCTCGCACTGAAGCTTTCTTT.